This is a list of T cell receptor beta chains from one sample in a study of early T cells in non-severe SARS-CoV-2 infection. TCRdb passed the 5' RACE reads through MiXCR, listing each CDR3 protein once. The sample carries more than 55,000 distinct CDR3 sequences, approximately 13% recorded once. The material sequenced was whole blood. The receptors come from an adult who was a healthcare worker with PCR-confirmed SARS-CoV-2 infection or an uninfected control (not recorded which). Both conserved end residues are trimmed from each CDR3. The D gene is left open where the match is weak.

>TRBJ1-2|TRBV10-3|-
AISGGGDGYT
>TRBJ2-3|TRBV18|TRBD2
ASSPGTSGSTDTQY
>TRBJ1-4|TRBV5-8|TRBD1
ASSLFQGAYEKLF
>TRBJ2-1|TRBV20-1|TRBD2
SATGTSGGSRNEQF
>TRBJ1-4|TRBV6-5|-
ASSSGPRGLF
>TRBJ2-1|TRBV11-2|TRBD2
ASSPWGTSGGTSSYNEQF
>TRBJ2-1|TRBV23-1|-
ASSQSESYNEQF
>TRBJ1-1|TRBV4-2|TRBD1
ASSQDRQGQNTEAF
>TRBJ2-1|TRBV11-2|-
ASSPTWAAQGNEQF
>TRBJ2-1|TRBV9|-
ASSVISGNEQF
>TRBJ1-3|TRBV7-2|-
ASSLVWAGAGNTIY
>TRBJ1-4|TRBV10-3|TRBD1
AIRAGTGDEKLF
>TRBJ1-3|TRBV5-1|TRBD1
ASSFGQASFSGNTIY
>TRBJ2-7|TRBV7-9|-
ASSLRAGEDILSSYEQY
>TRBJ1-6|TRBV9|TRBD1
ASSSPGTGFSPLH
>TRBJ2-7|TRBV18|TRBD2
ASSPPGTSVEQY
>TRBJ2-3|TRBV5-4|-
ASSAGLPVDTQY
>TRBJ1-1|TRBV7-2|TRBD1
ASSLPMGQGNTEAF
>TRBJ2-2|TRBV5-1|-
ASSTNTGELF
>TRBJ2-2|TRBV7-6|-
ASSLARNTGELF
>TRBJ2-5|TRBV2|TRBD1
ATQGQGVPQETQY
>TRBJ2-3|TRBV5-1|-
ASSLQDTQY